This T cell receptor beta chain was retrieved from a study of siplizumab effects on memory and regulatory T cells. V gave up 5 bases and J gave up 6 bases, with 17 bases separating them. The CDR3 runs to 14 residues. Per the germline V gene, CDR1 is MNHEY and CDR2 is SVGAGI. Produced via immunoSEQ multiplex PCR; TCRdb's table is partial and in-frame only. The table includes 100,000 or so clones, 85% to 95% detected once. This clone was found once. The sample comprised non-Treg CD4+ T cells sorted from blood. The rearrangement uses TRBV6-5 and TRBJ2-7; TRBD2 might be the D (6 bases). The receptor comes from a human donor in good health. DNA for the CDR3: TGTGCCAGCAGTCGCGGGACCGCCGGGGGCGAGCAGTACTTC. This gives the protein CASSRGTAGGEQYF.